This T cell receptor (beta chain) originates from a study of blood T cell repertoires in COVID-19. Turning to the study itself: Collection of acute and convalescent COVID-19 samples took place in the United States, Italy and Spain. T cells, B-cell-depleted T cells, or PBMCs provided the cDNA or gDNA that served as material.

Authors' data handling: Amplification with reference gene primers provided the estimates of nucleated cell counts. TCRdb's table, derived via immunoSEQ multiplex PCR, lists solely in-frame clones and lacks some. The V and J calls and the clone size are those of that table, but D and trimming were determined from the DNA. The sample contains around 120,000 clones, around four fifths of which appear only once. Germline V gene data show CDR1 as MDHEN and CDR2 as SYDVKM. Trimming took 4 bases from V and 3 from J; bases not matched to a gene: 8. The CDR3 has 15 amino acids. This chain joins TRBV28 and TRBJ1-1, with 7 nucleotides matching TRBD1. The sample taken for sequencing was peripheral blood. The source of this sequence is a man aged 35-49 years with active or convalescent COVID-19. Written as DNA, the CDR3 is TGTGCCAGCAGTTCACCGACAGGGAGGTACACTGAAGCTTTCTTT. It specifies CASSSPTGRYTEAFF.